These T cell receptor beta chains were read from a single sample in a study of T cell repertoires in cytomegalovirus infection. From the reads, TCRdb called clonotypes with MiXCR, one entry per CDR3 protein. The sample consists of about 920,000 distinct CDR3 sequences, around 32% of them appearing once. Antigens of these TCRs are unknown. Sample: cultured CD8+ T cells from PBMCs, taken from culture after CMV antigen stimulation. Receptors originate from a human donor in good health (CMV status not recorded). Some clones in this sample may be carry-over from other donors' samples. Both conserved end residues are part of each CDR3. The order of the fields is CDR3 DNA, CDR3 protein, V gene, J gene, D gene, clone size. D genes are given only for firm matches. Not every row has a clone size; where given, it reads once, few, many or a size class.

CDR3nt: TGTGCCAGTAGTGAGGACTCTAGCACAGATACGCAGTATTTT
CDR3aa: CASSEDSSTDTQYF
v_gene: TRBV19
j_gene: TRBJ2-3
d_gene: .
abundance: .

CDR3nt: TGTGCCAGTAGTATAGATCATGGTAGCGGGGCCTACAATGAGCAGTTCTTC
CDR3aa: CASSIDHGSGAYNEQFF
v_gene: TRBV19
j_gene: TRBJ2-1
d_gene: TRBD2
abundance: .

CDR3nt: TGTGCCAGCAGTTGGGACAGTGGCTACACCTTC
CDR3aa: CASSWDSGYTF
v_gene: TRBV12-3/TRBV12-4
j_gene: TRBJ1-2
d_gene: TRBD1
abundance: .

CDR3nt: TGTGCCAGCAACAGAAGGGGGGGGGCCAACACCGGGGAGCTGTTTTTT
CDR3aa: CASNRRGGANTGELFF
v_gene: TRBV7-9
j_gene: TRBJ2-2
d_gene: .
abundance: .

CDR3nt: TGTGCCGTGGGGACACTCAGCACAGATACGCAGTATTTT
CDR3aa: CAVGTLSTDTQYF
v_gene: TRBV6-9
j_gene: TRBJ2-3
d_gene: .
abundance: .

CDR3nt: TGTGCCAGCAGCTCGTCACACTACCCCGCTGAAGCTTTCTTT
CDR3aa: CASSSSHYPAEAFF
v_gene: TRBV7-6
j_gene: TRBJ1-1
d_gene: .
abundance: .

CDR3nt: TGTGCCAGCAGTTCCGCCCCCGGGGGGGCCTACAATGAGCAGTTCTTC
CDR3aa: CASSSAPGGAYNEQFF
v_gene: TRBV6-2/TRBV6-3
j_gene: TRBJ2-1
d_gene: TRBD2
abundance: .

CDR3nt: TGTGCCAGCAGCTCGGGACTAGCGGGGTTCGGTGGCGGGGAGCTGTTTTTT
CDR3aa: CASSSGLAGFGGGELFF
v_gene: TRBV5-4
j_gene: TRBJ2-2
d_gene: TRBD2
abundance: .

CDR3nt: TGTGCCAGCAGTTTCAGCAGGGGTGGATACGAGCAGTACTTC
CDR3aa: CASSFSRGGYEQYF
v_gene: TRBV27
j_gene: TRBJ2-7
d_gene: .
abundance: few

CDR3nt: TGTGCCAGTAGTATAGATCTAGATACGCAGTATTTT
CDR3aa: CASSIDLDTQYF
v_gene: TRBV19
j_gene: TRBJ2-3
d_gene: .
abundance: few

CDR3nt: TGTGCCAGCAGCCGGGAGGAGGGGATTAATGAAAAACTGTTTTTT
CDR3aa: CASSREEGINEKLFF
v_gene: TRBV7-6
j_gene: TRBJ1-4
d_gene: .
abundance: .

CDR3nt: TGTGCCATCAGTGAGGGCGGGGGCCCTTTCTCCTACAATGAGCAGTTCTTC
CDR3aa: CAISEGGGPFSYNEQFF
v_gene: TRBV10-3
j_gene: TRBJ2-1
d_gene: .
abundance: .

CDR3nt: TGTGCCCGCTACTCCTTTATGGGCTACACCTTC
CDR3aa: CARYSFMGYTF
v_gene: TRBV27
j_gene: TRBJ1-2
d_gene: .
abundance: .

CDR3nt: TGTGCCAGCAGCCCTACCCCGGGGAATCAGCCCCAGCATTTT
CDR3aa: CASSPTPGNQPQHF
v_gene: TRBV6-2/TRBV6-3
j_gene: TRBJ1-5
d_gene: .
abundance: few

CDR3nt: TGTGCCAGCAGCTTAGAAGTACGGGCCTTGAACGGCTACACCTTC
CDR3aa: CASSLEVRALNGYTF
v_gene: TRBV7-6
j_gene: TRBJ1-2
d_gene: .
abundance: few

CDR3nt: TGCGCCAGCAGTGAGACATTACAGGGATATAGCAAACAGCCCCAGCATTTT
CDR3aa: CASSETLQGYSKQPQHF
v_gene: TRBV10-2
j_gene: TRBJ1-5
d_gene: .
abundance: .

CDR3nt: TGTGCCAGCAGTTTGACCCAGAACAATGAGCAGTTCTTC
CDR3aa: CASSLTQNNEQFF
v_gene: TRBV27
j_gene: TRBJ2-1
d_gene: .
abundance: few

CDR3nt: TGTGCCAGCAGTTTGTTGGAGTACACTGAAGCTTTCTTT
CDR3aa: CASSLLEYTEAFF
v_gene: TRBV27
j_gene: TRBJ1-1
d_gene: .
abundance: .

CDR3nt: TGTGCCAGCAGCCCACCCGACAGGGTTCTTAACTATGGCTACACCTTC
CDR3aa: CASSPPDRVLNYGYTF
v_gene: TRBV7-6
j_gene: TRBJ1-2
d_gene: TRBD1
abundance: .

CDR3nt: TGTGCCAGCAGCTCACCGGGGCCAGAGGAGACCCAGTACTTC
CDR3aa: CASSSPGPEETQYF
v_gene: TRBV9
j_gene: TRBJ2-5
d_gene: .
abundance: .

CDR3nt: TGTGCCAGTAGTATTGGTGTTGAGGGAGGCCGCAATGAGCAGTTCTTC
CDR3aa: CASSIGVEGGRNEQFF
v_gene: TRBV19
j_gene: TRBJ2-1
d_gene: .
abundance: few

CDR3nt: TGTGCCAGCAGCGTAGTAACTAGCGCCAATGAGCAGTTCTTC
CDR3aa: CASSVVTSANEQFF
v_gene: TRBV9
j_gene: TRBJ2-1
d_gene: TRBD2
abundance: .

CDR3nt: TGTGCCAGCAGTTTATCGGCAGCTCAACCCAATGAGCAGTTCTTC
CDR3aa: CASSLSAAQPNEQFF
v_gene: TRBV27
j_gene: TRBJ2-1
d_gene: .
abundance: .

CDR3nt: TGTGCCAGCAGCTTATCCCCCATGGCGGCCAAAAACATTCAGTACTTC
CDR3aa: CASSLSPMAAKNIQYF
v_gene: TRBV7-6
j_gene: TRBJ2-4
d_gene: .
abundance: .

CDR3nt: TGTGCCAGCAGCTTTAGGGGGCACACCGGGGAGCTGTTTTTT
CDR3aa: CASSFRGHTGELFF
v_gene: TRBV11-1
j_gene: TRBJ2-2
d_gene: TRBD1
abundance: few

CDR3nt: TGTGCCAGCAGCCTCTCCAGGGACTCCTATAATTCACCCCTCCACTTT
CDR3aa: CASSLSRDSYNSPLHF
v_gene: TRBV7-8
j_gene: TRBJ1-6
d_gene: .
abundance: many

CDR3nt: TGTGCCAGCAGTTTATCTCTCGGGCTCAGGGATTCACCCCTCCACTTT
CDR3aa: CASSLSLGLRDSPLHF
v_gene: TRBV27
j_gene: TRBJ1-6
d_gene: .
abundance: .

CDR3nt: TGTGCCAGCAGCGGCAGGACAGGGGTTGGCGGCTATGGCTACACCTTC
CDR3aa: CASSGRTGVGGYGYTF
v_gene: TRBV5-4
j_gene: TRBJ1-2
d_gene: TRBD1
abundance: .

CDR3nt: TGTGCCAGCAGCAGCACTAGCGGGGGGGCGGAGACCCAGTACTTC
CDR3aa: CASSSTSGGAETQYF
v_gene: TRBV7-2
j_gene: TRBJ2-5
d_gene: TRBD2
abundance: many

CDR3nt: TGCAGTGCTAGAGATCCGCTTTCCGGGAGCCGAAGGTATGGCTACACCTTC
CDR3aa: CSARDPLSGSRRYGYTF
v_gene: TRBV20-1
j_gene: TRBJ1-2
d_gene: .
abundance: .

CDR3nt: TGTGCCAGCAGCCAATCCCCCAGAGATCTATTCACCGGGGAGCTGTTTTTT
CDR3aa: CASSQSPRDLFTGELFF
v_gene: TRBV14
j_gene: TRBJ2-2
d_gene: .
abundance: .

CDR3nt: TGTGCCAGCAGCTTACAGGGTTCACCCCTCCACTTT
CDR3aa: CASSLQGSPLHF
v_gene: TRBV7-9
j_gene: TRBJ1-6
d_gene: .
abundance: .

CDR3nt: TGTGCCAGCAGCCAGAACAGGGCAAATCAGCCCCAGCATTTT
CDR3aa: CASSQNRANQPQHF
v_gene: TRBV12-3/TRBV12-4
j_gene: TRBJ1-5
d_gene: .
abundance: few

CDR3nt: TGTGCCAGCAGCTTAGGAACCGGGACAGTCAACACCGGGGAGCTGTTTTTT
CDR3aa: CASSLGTGTVNTGELFF
v_gene: TRBV27
j_gene: TRBJ2-2
d_gene: TRBD1
abundance: .

CDR3nt: TGCAGTGCAAGACCTCCGGGGGAGACCCAGTACTTC
CDR3aa: CSARPPGETQYF
v_gene: TRBV20-1
j_gene: TRBJ2-5
d_gene: .
abundance: .

CDR3nt: TGTGCCAGCAGCTTAGCGGCTACCTCAGATACGCAGTATTTT
CDR3aa: CASSLAATSDTQYF
v_gene: TRBV7-2
j_gene: TRBJ2-3
d_gene: .
abundance: many

CDR3nt: TGTGCCAGCAGTCACCGGGGCTTGTTTTCACCCCTCCACTTT
CDR3aa: CASSHRGLFSPLHF
v_gene: TRBV27
j_gene: TRBJ1-6
d_gene: .
abundance: .

CDR3nt: TGTGCCACCAGCAGAGCGGCTTCCAGCCCCTACGAGCAGTACTTC
CDR3aa: CATSRAASSPYEQYF
v_gene: TRBV15
j_gene: TRBJ2-7
d_gene: .
abundance: .

CDR3nt: TGTGCCAGTAGTATTATTGGGGGGACTGAAGCTTTCTTT
CDR3aa: CASSIIGGTEAFF
v_gene: TRBV19
j_gene: TRBJ1-1
d_gene: .
abundance: few

CDR3nt: TGTGCCAGCAGTGGGCGTAGGCTAGCGGAAGGGGACAATGAGCAGTTCTTC
CDR3aa: CASSGRRLAEGDNEQFF
v_gene: TRBV6-1
j_gene: TRBJ2-1
d_gene: TRBD2
abundance: .

CDR3nt: TGTGCCAGCAGTTCTCCGAATCCCTCGACAGGCAGCAATGGCTACACCTTC
CDR3aa: CASSSPNPSTGSNGYTF
v_gene: TRBV6-1
j_gene: TRBJ1-2
d_gene: .
abundance: .

CDR3nt: TGTGCCAGCAGTGGCGAAACTCTAGCGGGGTCGAGCTCCTACAATGAGCAGTTCTTC
CDR3aa: CASSGETLAGSSSYNEQFF
v_gene: TRBV12-3/TRBV12-4
j_gene: TRBJ2-1
d_gene: TRBD2
abundance: .

CDR3nt: TGTGCCAGCAGCGGACAGGTGCTCTATGGCTACACCTTC
CDR3aa: CASSGQVLYGYTF
v_gene: TRBV6-5
j_gene: TRBJ1-2
d_gene: TRBD1
abundance: .

CDR3nt: TGTGCCAGCAGTTATGGCAGTTTCTCTTACGAGCAGTACTTC
CDR3aa: CASSYGSFSYEQYF
v_gene: TRBV27
j_gene: TRBJ2-7
d_gene: .
abundance: .

CDR3nt: TGCGCCAGCAGCCATCTGACAGGGAAGGGCTACACCTTC
CDR3aa: CASSHLTGKGYTF
v_gene: TRBV4-3
j_gene: TRBJ1-2
d_gene: TRBD1
abundance: .

CDR3nt: TGCGCCAGCAGCTATTCATTACTAGCCGGCACAGATACGCAGTATTTT
CDR3aa: CASSYSLLAGTDTQYF
v_gene: TRBV4-1
j_gene: TRBJ2-3
d_gene: .
abundance: few

CDR3nt: TGTGCCAGTAGTATAATTGGGTACCAAGAGACCCAGTACTTC
CDR3aa: CASSIIGYQETQYF
v_gene: TRBV19
j_gene: TRBJ2-5
d_gene: .
abundance: .

CDR3nt: TGTGCCAGCAGCTTCCGACTAGCGGGACTTTCCTACGAGCAGTACTTC
CDR3aa: CASSFRLAGLSYEQYF
v_gene: TRBV7-8
j_gene: TRBJ2-7
d_gene: TRBD2
abundance: few

CDR3nt: TGTGCCAGCAGCCAAGGAACAGGAGGAGTGACTGAAGCTTTCTTT
CDR3aa: CASSQGTGGVTEAFF
v_gene: TRBV4-2
j_gene: TRBJ1-1
d_gene: .
abundance: .

CDR3nt: TGCGCCAGCAGCCAACAGCGGGGACCGAGCTCCTACAATGAGCAGTTCTTC
CDR3aa: CASSQQRGPSSYNEQFF
v_gene: TRBV4-3
j_gene: TRBJ2-1
d_gene: TRBD2
abundance: many

CDR3nt: TGCGCCAGCAGCCAAGAGGCGGGGCCTTGGGGGCAGTTCTTC
CDR3aa: CASSQEAGPWGQFF
v_gene: TRBV4-3
j_gene: TRBJ2-1
d_gene: .
abundance: few

CDR3nt: TGTGCCAGCAGTACCGGGACAGGGCCCTACAATGAGCAGTTCTTC
CDR3aa: CASSTGTGPYNEQFF
v_gene: TRBV6-5
j_gene: TRBJ2-1
d_gene: TRBD1
abundance: .

CDR3nt: TGTGCCACCTCAGAACAGGGACTCTATGGCTACACCTTC
CDR3aa: CATSEQGLYGYTF
v_gene: TRBV7-9
j_gene: TRBJ1-2
d_gene: .
abundance: few